Listed below are T cell receptor beta chains from one sample, sequenced in a study of T-cell memory formation after mild COVID-19. One entry per CDR3 protein results from TCRdb running MiXCR on the 5' RACE reads. Of about 430,000 distinct CDR3 sequences listed, over 15% are singletons. The sequenced material came from PBMCs or a T cell subset sorted from them (not recorded which). Receptors originate from a man aged 18-30 years who had mild COVID-19 (a few samples of this study predate the infection). Cell type and time point are not known. CDR3s include the opening cysteine and the closing phenylalanine or tryptophan. Each record gives: J gene, clone size, D gene, V gene, CDR3 protein. D genes are given only for firm matches. Some rows mark clone size as missing; the rest say once, few, many or name a class of expanded clone.

J: TRBJ2-4; size: NA; D: NA; V: TRBV7-3; CDR3: CASSKGGSAKNIQYF
J: TRBJ2-3; size: NA; D: NA; V: TRBV4-1; CDR3: CASSHRLQPGKVDTQYF
J: TRBJ1-1; size: NA; D: NA; V: TRBV20-1; CDR3: CSAYGPNTEAFF
J: TRBJ2-1; size: few; D: NA; V: TRBV7-3; CDR3: CASSSQGPNYNEQFF
J: TRBJ2-3; size: few; D: NA; V: TRBV24-1; CDR3: CATRLGPTDTQYF
J: TRBJ2-2; size: few; D: TRBD1; V: TRBV29-1; CDR3: CSVEGQTGELFF
J: TRBJ1-3; size: few; D: NA; V: TRBV9; CDR3: CASSAIGDGVSGNTIYF
J: TRBJ2-1; size: NA; D: TRBD2; V: TRBV7-9; CDR3: CASSRTSGGAINEQFF
J: TRBJ1-3; size: NA; D: TRBD1; V: TRBV7-9; CDR3: CASSSTIYRGPSGNTIYF
J: TRBJ1-6; size: few; D: NA; V: TRBV21-1; CDR3: CASSPRDSLVSPLHF
J: TRBJ2-3; size: NA; D: TRBD2; V: TRBV10-3; CDR3: CAISERREGRGTDTQYF
J: TRBJ2-1; size: NA; D: NA; V: TRBV9; CDR3: CASSETPGAYNEKFF
J: TRBJ2-3; size: NA; D: NA; V: TRBV20-1; CDR3: CSASGGPATDTQYF
J: TRBJ1-1; size: few; D: NA; V: TRBV7-2; CDR3: CASSLGEGMNTEAFF
J: TRBJ1-1; size: few; D: NA; V: TRBV10-3; CDR3: CAISWEALNTEAFF
J: TRBJ1-1; size: NA; D: NA; V: TRBV6-1; CDR3: CATDRTDTEAFF
J: TRBJ2-6; size: NA; D: NA; V: TRBV15; CDR3: CATSRAGVGSGANVLTF
J: TRBJ2-1; size: many; D: TRBD1; V: TRBV5-1; CDR3: CASSMAGTGNEQFF
J: TRBJ2-7; size: NA; D: NA; V: TRBV20-1; CDR3: CSARDLVGSYEQYF
J: TRBJ2-3; size: few; D: NA; V: TRBV24-1; CDR3: CATSDPGPDTQYF
J: TRBJ2-5; size: NA; D: NA; V: TRBV7-2; CDR3: CASSLTGGIETQYF
J: TRBJ2-5; size: NA; D: NA; V: TRBV5-1; CDR3: CASSRGVGVLLQETQYF
J: TRBJ2-6; size: few; D: NA; V: TRBV6-2/TRBV6-3; CDR3: CASSYSKFGKDRSSGANVLTF
J: TRBJ2-1; size: NA; D: NA; V: TRBV6-5; CDR3: CASSSEGGPYNEQLF
J: TRBJ1-1; size: many; D: TRBD1; V: TRBV7-2; CDR3: CASRTGWITEAFF
J: TRBJ1-1; size: NA; D: NA; V: TRBV20-1; CDR3: CSAPTAGKNEAFF
J: TRBJ2-6; size: few; D: NA; V: TRBV7-9; CDR3: CASTRRMGSGANVLTF
J: TRBJ1-2; size: NA; D: NA; V: TRBV15; CDR3: CATSRAGAQSYGYTF
J: TRBJ2-3; size: many; D: NA; V: TRBV4-1; CDR3: CASSQEVGTDTQYF
J: TRBJ2-6; size: NA; D: TRBD1; V: TRBV12-3/TRBV12-4; CDR3: CASKQGGSGANVLTF
J: TRBJ1-2; size: few; D: NA; V: TRBV7-8; CDR3: CASTAYLQGPNYGYTF
J: TRBJ2-2; size: NA; D: NA; V: TRBV5-4; CDR3: CASSSGGAENTGELFF
J: TRBJ1-5; size: few; D: NA; V: TRBV6-5; CDR3: CASADRSYQPQHF
J: TRBJ1-4; size: few; D: NA; V: TRBV5-1; CDR3: CASSQISSGGEKLFF
J: TRBJ2-7; size: few; D: TRBD2; V: TRBV9; CDR3: CASSRTSGSSYEQYF
J: TRBJ2-1; size: many; D: TRBD2; V: TRBV4-3; CDR3: CASSQDSSRGLGHNEQFF
J: TRBJ2-2; size: NA; D: TRBD2; V: TRBV2; CDR3: CASSEGTGGYTGELFF
J: TRBJ2-5; size: few; D: NA; V: TRBV5-1; CDR3: CASSLGAVGPETQYF
J: TRBJ1-1; size: NA; D: NA; V: TRBV7-9; CDR3: CASSLPTAYTEAFF
J: TRBJ2-2; size: NA; D: TRBD1; V: TRBV10-3; CDR3: CAISWDRSTGELFF
J: TRBJ1-2; size: NA; D: NA; V: TRBV27; CDR3: CASSFPTGPTVAGGYTF
J: TRBJ2-5; size: once; D: NA; V: TRBV7-3; CDR3: CASSLNGERSETQYF
J: TRBJ1-4; size: many; D: NA; V: TRBV5-1; CDR3: CASSFGTVSSGEKLFF
J: TRBJ2-3; size: NA; D: TRBD1; V: TRBV9; CDR3: CASSPRQGALDTQYF
J: TRBJ1-2; size: many; D: NA; V: TRBV19; CDR3: CASRRSPMAGYTF